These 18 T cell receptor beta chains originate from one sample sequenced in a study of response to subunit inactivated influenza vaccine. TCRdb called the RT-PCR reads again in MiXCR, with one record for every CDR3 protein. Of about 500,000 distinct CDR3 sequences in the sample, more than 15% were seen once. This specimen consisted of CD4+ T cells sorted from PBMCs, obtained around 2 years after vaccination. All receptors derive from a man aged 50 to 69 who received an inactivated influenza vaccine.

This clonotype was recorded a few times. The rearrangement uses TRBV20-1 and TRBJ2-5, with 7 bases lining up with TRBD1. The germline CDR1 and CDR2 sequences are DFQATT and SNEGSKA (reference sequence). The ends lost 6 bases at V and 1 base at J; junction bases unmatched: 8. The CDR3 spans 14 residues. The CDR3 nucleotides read TGCAGTGCCCCCCCCGGGACAGCCCAAGAGACCCAGTACTTC. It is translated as CSAPPGTAQETQYF.

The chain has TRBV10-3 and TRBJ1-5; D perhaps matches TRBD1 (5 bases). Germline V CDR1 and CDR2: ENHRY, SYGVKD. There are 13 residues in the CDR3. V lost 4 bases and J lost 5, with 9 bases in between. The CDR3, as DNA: TGTGCCATCAGTGTTGGGGGGGATCAGCCCCAGCATTTT. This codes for CAISVGGDQPQHF.

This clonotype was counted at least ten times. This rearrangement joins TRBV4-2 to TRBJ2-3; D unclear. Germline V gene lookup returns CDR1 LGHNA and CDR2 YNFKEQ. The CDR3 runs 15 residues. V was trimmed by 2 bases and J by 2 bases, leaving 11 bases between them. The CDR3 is CASSQWKQFTDTQYF. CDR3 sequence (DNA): TGTGCCAGCAGCCAATGGAAACAATTCACAGATACGCAGTATTTT.

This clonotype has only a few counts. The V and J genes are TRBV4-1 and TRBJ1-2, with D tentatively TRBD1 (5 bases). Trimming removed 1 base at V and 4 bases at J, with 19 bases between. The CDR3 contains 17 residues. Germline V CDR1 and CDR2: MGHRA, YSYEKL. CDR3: CASSQGATPGTGYGYTF. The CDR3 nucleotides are TGCGCCAGCAGCCAAGGTGCGACACCCGGGACGGGCTATGGCTACACCTTC.

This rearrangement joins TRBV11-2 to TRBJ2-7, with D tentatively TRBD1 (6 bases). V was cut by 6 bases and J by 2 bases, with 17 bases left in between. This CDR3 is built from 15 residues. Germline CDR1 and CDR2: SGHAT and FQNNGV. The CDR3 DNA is TGTGCCAGCAGACAAACGGACAACAGGGCCTACGAGCAGTACTTC. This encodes CASRQTDNRAYEQYF.

The CDR3 bases are TGTGCCAGCAGTCCGTGGGCCGGGGGGCGAGCAAATCAGCCCCAGCATTTT. Its protein is CASSPWAGGRANQPQHF. The J gene is TRBJ1-5, the V gene TRBV27; possible D gene TRBD1, 6 bases. The CDR3 totals 17 residues. The V gene lost 5 bases and the J gene lost 4 bases, with 21 bases spanning the gap. Germline CDR1 MNHEY, CDR2 SMNVEV (reference sequence).

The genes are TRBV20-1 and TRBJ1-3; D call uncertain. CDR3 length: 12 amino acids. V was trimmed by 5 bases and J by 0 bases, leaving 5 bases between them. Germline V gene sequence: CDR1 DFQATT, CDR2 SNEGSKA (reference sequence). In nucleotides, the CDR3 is TGCAGTGCTTACAGCTCTGGAAACACCATATATTTT. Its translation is CSAYSSGNTIYF.

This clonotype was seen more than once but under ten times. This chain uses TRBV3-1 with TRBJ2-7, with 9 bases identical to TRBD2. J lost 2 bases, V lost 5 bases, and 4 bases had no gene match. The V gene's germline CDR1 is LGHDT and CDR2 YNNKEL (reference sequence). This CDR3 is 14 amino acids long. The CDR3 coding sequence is TGTGCCAGCAGCACGACTAGCGGACCCTACGAGCAGTACTTC. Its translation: CASSTTSGPYEQYF.

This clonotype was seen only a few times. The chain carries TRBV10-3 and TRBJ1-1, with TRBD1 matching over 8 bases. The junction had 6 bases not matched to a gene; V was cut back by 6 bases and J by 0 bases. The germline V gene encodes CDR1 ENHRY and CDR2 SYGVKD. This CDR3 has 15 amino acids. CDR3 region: CAIREGQAMNTEAFF. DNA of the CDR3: TGTGCCATCAGGGAGGGACAGGCTATGAACACTGAAGCTTTCTTT.

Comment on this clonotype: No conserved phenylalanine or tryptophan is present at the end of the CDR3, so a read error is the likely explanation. The CDR3 DNA reads TGCAGTGCTAGACCTCCGGGACTAGCCTACGAGCAGTACTCC. This sequence encodes CSARPPGLAYEQYS. The chain couples TRBV20-1 to TRBJ2-7; 8 bases map to TRBD2. CDR1 is DFQATT and CDR2 is SNEGSKA in the germline V gene (reference sequence). CDR3 length: 14 amino acids. V dropped 2 bases and J dropped 2; count of bases not matched to a gene: 5.

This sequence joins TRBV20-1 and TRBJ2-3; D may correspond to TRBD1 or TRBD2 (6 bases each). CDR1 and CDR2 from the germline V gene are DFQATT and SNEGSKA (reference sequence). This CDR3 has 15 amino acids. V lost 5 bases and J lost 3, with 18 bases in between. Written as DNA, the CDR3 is TGCAGTGCTGGGGACGACAGGAGGGTGACAGATACGCAGTATTTT. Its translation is CSAGDDRRVTDTQYF.

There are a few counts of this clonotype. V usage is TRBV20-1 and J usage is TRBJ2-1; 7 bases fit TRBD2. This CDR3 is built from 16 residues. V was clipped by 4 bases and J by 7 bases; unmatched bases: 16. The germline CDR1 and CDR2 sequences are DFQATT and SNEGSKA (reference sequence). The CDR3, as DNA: TGCAGTGCTAAGACAGCGGGACTGAGGTTTTCGAATGAGCAGTTCTTC. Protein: CSAKTAGLRFSNEQFF.

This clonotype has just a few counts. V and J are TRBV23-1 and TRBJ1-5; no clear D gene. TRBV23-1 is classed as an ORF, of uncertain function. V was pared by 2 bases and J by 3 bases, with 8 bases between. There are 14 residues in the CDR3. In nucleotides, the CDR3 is TGCGCCAGCAGTCAAAGCAGGTACAATCAGCCCCAGCATTTT. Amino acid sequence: CASSQSRYNQPQHF.

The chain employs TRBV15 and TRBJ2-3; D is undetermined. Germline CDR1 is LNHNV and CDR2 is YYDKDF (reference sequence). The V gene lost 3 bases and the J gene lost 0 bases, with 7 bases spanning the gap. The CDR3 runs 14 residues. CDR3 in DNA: TGTGCCACCAGCAGCCACCAGAGCACAGATACGCAGTATTTT. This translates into CATSSHQSTDTQYF.

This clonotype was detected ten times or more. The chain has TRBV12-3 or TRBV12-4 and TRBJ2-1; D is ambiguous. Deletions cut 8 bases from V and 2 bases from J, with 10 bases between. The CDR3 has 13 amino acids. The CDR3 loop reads CASLGKTYNEQFF. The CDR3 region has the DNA TGTGCCAGCTTAGGGAAAACCTACAATGAGCAGTTCTTC.

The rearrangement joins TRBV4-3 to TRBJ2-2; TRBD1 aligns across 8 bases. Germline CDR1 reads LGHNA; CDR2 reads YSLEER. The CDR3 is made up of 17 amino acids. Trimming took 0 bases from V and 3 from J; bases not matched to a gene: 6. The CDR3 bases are TGCGCCAGCAGCCAAGATCGCAGGGGGCTTCACACCGGGGAGCTGTTTTTT. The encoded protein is CASSQDRRGLHTGELFF.

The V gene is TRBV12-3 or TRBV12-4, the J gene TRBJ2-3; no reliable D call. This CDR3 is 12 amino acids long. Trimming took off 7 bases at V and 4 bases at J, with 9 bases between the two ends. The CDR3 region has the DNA TGTGCCAGCACCACGATCCCAGATACGCAGTATTTT. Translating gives CASTTIPDTQYF.

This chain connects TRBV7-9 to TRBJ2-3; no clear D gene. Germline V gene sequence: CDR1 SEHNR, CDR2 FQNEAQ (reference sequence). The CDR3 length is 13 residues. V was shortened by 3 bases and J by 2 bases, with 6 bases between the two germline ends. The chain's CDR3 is CASSLKLTDTQYF. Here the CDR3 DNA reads TGTGCCAGCAGCTTGAAACTCACAGATACGCAGTATTTT.